These 23 T cell receptor beta chains were all obtained from the same sample, sequenced in a study of TIL therapy for anti-PD-1-resistant metastatic lung cancer (dated by TCRdb to the early 2020s). The immunoSEQ v3 hsTCRB kit was used to amplify TCR beta CDR3 regions from genomic DNA through bias-controlled multiplex PCR. TCRdb mirrors the immuneACCESS table, restricted to in-frame sequences. Some clones are absent from its copies; in checked studies, under half trace to an unresolved V gene, and the reason for the others is unknown. In all, the sample holds more than 55,000 clones, and about 69% of those were seen once. Around 6.1% of the sample rests with the top ten. In light of the paper, this sample's time point label describes: pre-treatment sample, taken before nivolumab and TIL therapy. Sequences were derived from blood, sampled at baseline. The receptors derive from a person aged 25 to 79 with non-small cell lung cancer.

This rearrangement joins TRBV5-6 to TRBJ2-1; possible D gene TRBD2, 6 bases. Germline-derived CDR1 and CDR2 are SGHDT and YYEEEE. CDR3 length equals 13 residues. V was cut by 1 base and J by 10 bases, with 12 bases left in between. CDR3 DNA sequence: TGTGCCAGCAGCTTGCGACTAGTCGGCGAGCAGTTCTTC. It encodes CASSLRLVGEQFF.

The chain has TRBV7-8 and TRBJ2-7; D unclear. Germline loops: CDR1 SGHVS, CDR2 FQNEAQ. V lost 2 bases and J lost 0, with 11 bases in between. The CDR3 spans 15 residues. CDR3 amino acids: CASSLYQTDSYEQYF. Written as DNA, the CDR3 is TGTGCCAGCAGCTTATATCAAACGGACTCCTACGAGCAGTACTTC.

The gene calls are TRBV9 and TRBJ2-1; TRBD2 agrees at 7 bases. The length of the CDR3 is 16 residues. Per germline, CDR1 SGDLS and CDR2 YYNGEE. Losses at the gene ends were 0 bases for V and 4 bases for J; bases not matched to a gene: 7. The CDR3 here is CASSVGGGRGYNEQFF. For the CDR3, the DNA is TGTGCCAGCAGCGTAGGGGGCGGGAGAGGGTACAATGAGCAGTTCTTC.

This clone was detected only a few times. The rearrangement links TRBV10-2 to TRBJ1-1; weak D call: TRBD1 (5 bases). The CDR3 has 12 amino acids. Germline V gene sequence: CDR1 WSHSY, CDR2 SAAADI. Trimming took off 2 bases at V and 10 bases at J, with 11 bases between the two ends. CDR3 DNA sequence: TGCGCCAGCAGTGAGCCGGGGGAAGTAGCTTTCTTT. Its translation is CASSEPGEVAFF.

The gene calls are TRBV29-1 and TRBJ1-1; D may be TRBD1 (5 bases). The V end lost 3 bases, the J end lost 11 bases, and 16 bases lay between the germline ends. The CDR3 has 12 residues. Looked up from germline, CDR1 is SQVTM and CDR2 is ANQGSEA. CDR3 DNA: TGCAGCGTTGACCGCGACAGTCCGAAGGCTTTCTTT. This gives the protein CSVDRDSPKAFF.

The gene calls are TRBV7-8 and TRBJ2-1, with D maybe TRBD1 (6 bases). Germline CDR1 is SGHVS and CDR2 is FQNEAQ. Deletions cut 6 bases from V and 6 bases from J, with 15 bases between. The CDR3 runs to 14 residues. CDR3 DNA: TGTGCCAGCAGTCCGAGGGGGTGGGGCAATGAGCAGTTCTTC. It translates to CASSPRGWGNEQFF.

The chain links TRBV28 to TRBJ2-7; TRBD2 agrees at 10 bases. V lost 10 bases, J lost 6 bases, and 15 bases stayed unmatched. This CDR3 contains 15 residues. CDR1 and CDR2 from the germline V gene are MDHEN and SYDVKM. CDR3 protein: CATRQTAGGLVEQYF. The CDR3 nucleotides are TGTGCCACCCGTCAAACAGCGGGGGGGCTTGTCGAGCAGTACTTC.

This clone was observed a handful of times. The gene calls are TRBV12-1 and TRBJ2-7; whether TRBD2, the table's D call, matches the DNA was not checked. TRBV12-1 constitutes a pseudogene. CDR3 size: 17 residues. The CDR3 loop reads CASSHNKQGLRGHEQYF. The CDR3, as DNA: TGTGCCAGCAGCCACAATAAGCAGGGACTTCGTGGGCACGAGCAGTACTTC.

This chain connects TRBV9 to TRBJ2-7, with D possibly matching TRBD1 (6 bases). V was shortened by 3 bases and J by 0 bases, with 10 bases between the two germline ends. Germline loops: CDR1 SGDLS, CDR2 YYNGEE. The CDR3 runs to 14 residues. DNA for the CDR3: TGTGCCAGCAGCGCCAGGGGCAGCTCCTACGAGCAGTACTTC. Encoded protein: CASSARGSSYEQYF.

The rearrangement uses TRBV18 and TRBJ2-5, with 8 nucleotides matching TRBD1. The CDR3 length is 14 residues. Germline CDR1 reads KGHSH; CDR2 reads LQKENI. V shed 2 bases, J shed 5 bases, and the junction held 4 bases outside the gene matches. DNA for the CDR3: TGTGCCAGCTCACCAGGACAGGGTGCTGAGACCCAGTACTTC. It encodes CASSPGQGAETQYF.

The V and J genes are TRBV2 and TRBJ2-1; 7 positions match TRBD2. Germline-derived CDR1 and CDR2 are SNHLY and FYNNEI. The junction had 8 bases not matched to a gene; V was cut back by 6 bases and J by 0 bases. This CDR3 is 16 amino acids long. DNA for the CDR3: TGTGCCAGCAGGGCACTAGCGTTTAGCTCCTACAATGAGCAGTTCTTC. Translated: CASRALAFSSYNEQFF.

The chain links TRBV7-6 to TRBJ2-7; 11 bases match TRBD1. The CDR3 covers 16 residues. With 6 bases clipped from V and 4 bases from J, the junction kept 11 bases outside the gene matches. CDR1 is SGHVS, CDR2 FNYEAQ, per germline. The CDR3 region is CASSQRTGTGGYEQYF. The CDR3 region has the DNA TGTGCCAGCAGTCAACGGACCGGGACAGGGGGATACGAGCAGTACTTC.

The chain has TRBV5-1 and TRBJ2-2; D ambiguous. Deletions cut 0 bases from V and 0 bases from J, with 9 bases between. The germline V gene encodes CDR1 SGHRS and CDR2 YFSETQ. This CDR3 contains 16 residues. The CDR3 coding sequence is TGCGCCAGCAGCTTGGCCGGGCAGGCGAACACCGGGGAGCTGTTTTTT. Amino acids: CASSLAGQANTGELFF.

The V call is TRBV5-1, the J call TRBJ2-5; D may be TRBD2 (7 bases). The CDR3 spans 16 residues. With 4 bases removed from V and 2 bases from J, the gap between germline ends came to 18 bases. Looked up from germline, CDR1 is SGHRS and CDR2 is YFSETQ. CDR3 region: CASSLTGGMIQETQYF. In nucleotides, the CDR3 is TGCGCCAGCAGCCTGACGGGGGGCATGATTCAAGAGACCCAGTACTTC.

CDR3 sequence (DNA): TGTGCCAGCAGCTTCGAGGGGGCGCGGGAGCAGTACTTC. Translating it yields CASSFEGAREQYF. The J gene is TRBJ2-7, the V gene TRBV7-8, with TRBD1 matching 7 bases. The ends lost 3 bases at V and 7 bases at J; junction bases unmatched: 6. Germline values: CDR1 SGHVS, CDR2 FQNEAQ. CDR3 length equals 13 residues.

In its sample, this clone is medium-sized (0.01 to 0.1%). The rearrangement joins TRBV6-1 to TRBJ1-1; D is undetermined. CDR1 is MNHNS and CDR2 is SASEGT in the germline V gene. The ends were cut back, 5 bases at V and 3 bases at J, with 10 bases in the middle. The CDR3 is 13 amino acids. The CDR3 protein is CASSPEVDTEAFF. CDR3 coding DNA: TGTGCCAGCAGTCCTGAGGTGGACACTGAAGCTTTCTTT.

Here the CDR3 DNA reads TGTGCCAGCCAACAGGACAGTTACAATGAGCAGTTCTTC. It specifies CASQQDSYNEQFF. V and J are TRBV11-2 and TRBJ2-1; D may be TRBD1 (6 bases). Trimming took 8 bases from V and 4 from J, leaving 12 bases between them. The CDR3 is 13 amino acids. From germline, CDR1 is SGHAT and CDR2 FQNNGV.

This clone was detected only a few times. V gene TRBV2 combines with J gene TRBJ1-3; D is possibly TRBD1 (5 bases). The germline gives CDR1 SNHLY, CDR2 FYNNEI. The CDR3 sequence is 14 residues long. Between the trimmed V and J ends, which lost 8 bases and 4 bases, there was a span of 15 bases. The DNA of the CDR3 is TGTGCCAGCGGGGACTTACTTAGAGGAAACACCATATATTTT. It is translated as CASGDLLRGNTIYF.

The genes are TRBV30 and TRBJ2-7, with D perhaps assigned TRBD1 or TRBD2 (6 bases each). With 5 bases removed from V and 1 base from J, the gap between germline ends came to 12 bases. The germline gives CDR1 GTSNPN, CDR2 SVGIG (reference sequence). The CDR3 is made up of 13 amino acids. CDR3 protein: CAWGGGSSYEQYF. In DNA form, the CDR3 reads TGTGCCTGGGGAGGGGGGAGTTCCTACGAGCAGTACTTC.

This chain connects TRBV10-3 to TRBJ2-3; 10 bases fit TRBD2. The germline CDR1 and CDR2 sequences are ENHRY and SYGVKD. The CDR3 contains 15 residues. The V and J ends lost 6 bases and 1 base, in that order; junction bases with no gene match: 4. The CDR3 coding sequence is TGTGCCATCAGCTCGCTAGCGGGAGGCACAGATACGCAGTATTTT. Protein sequence: CAISSLAGGTDTQYF.

This clone occurred once. The V call is TRBV19, the J call TRBJ2-2; no clear D gene. Trimming left V 2 bases short and J 1 base short, with 5 bases between. In germline, CDR1 is LNHDA, CDR2 SQIVND (reference sequence). This CDR3 contains 14 residues. The CDR3 sequence: CASSILGNTGELFF. CDR3 sequence (DNA): TGTGCCAGTAGTATATTGGGGAACACCGGGGAGCTGTTTTTT.

The table lists this clone with a few counts. The chain is built from TRBV5-1 and TRBJ1-2; D might be TRBD1 (6 bases). The CDR3 is made up of 14 amino acids. Germline lookup yields CDR1 SGHRS and CDR2 YFSETQ. V shed 1 base and J shed 3 bases, with 10 bases lying between them. In nucleotides, the CDR3 is TGCGCCAGCAGCTTGTGGGGGGGCGACTATGGCTACACCTTC. This encodes CASSLWGGDYGYTF.

This clone was found once. This chain links TRBV6-5 with TRBJ1-2, with D possibly TRBD1 on 5 matching bases. The CDR3 extends over 16 amino acids. Germline V lookup: CDR1 MNHEY, CDR2 SVGAGI. The V gene lost 2 bases and the J gene lost 10 bases, with 23 bases spanning the gap. CDR3 sequence (DNA): TGTGCCAGCAGTTACGGTTCTGGGGGGACGTCAGGTGACTACACCTTC. This sequence encodes CASSYGSGGTSGDYTF.